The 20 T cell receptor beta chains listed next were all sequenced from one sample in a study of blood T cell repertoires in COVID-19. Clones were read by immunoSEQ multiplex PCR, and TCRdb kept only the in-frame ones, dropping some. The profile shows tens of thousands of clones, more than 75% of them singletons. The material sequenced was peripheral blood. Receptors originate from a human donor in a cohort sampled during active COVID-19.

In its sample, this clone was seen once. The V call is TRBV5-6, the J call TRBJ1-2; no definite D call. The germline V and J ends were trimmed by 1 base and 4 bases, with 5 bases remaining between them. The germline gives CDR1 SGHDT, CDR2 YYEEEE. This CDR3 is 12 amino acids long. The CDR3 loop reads CASSLSGYGYTF. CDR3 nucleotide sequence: TGTGCCAGCAGCTTGTCGGGCTATGGCTACACCTTC. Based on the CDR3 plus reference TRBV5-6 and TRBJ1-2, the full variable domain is DAGVTQSPTHLIKTRGQQVTLRCSPKSGHDTVSWYQQALGQGPQFIFQYYEEEERQRGNFPDRFSGHQFPNYSSELNVNALLLGDSALYLCASSLSGYGYTFGSGTRLTVV.

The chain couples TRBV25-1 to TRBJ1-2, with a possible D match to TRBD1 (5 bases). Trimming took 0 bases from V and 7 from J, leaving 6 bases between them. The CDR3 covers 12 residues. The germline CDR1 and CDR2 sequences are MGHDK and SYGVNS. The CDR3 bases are TGTGCCAGCAGTGAATACGGGGGTGGCTACACCTTC. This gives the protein CASSEYGGGYTF.

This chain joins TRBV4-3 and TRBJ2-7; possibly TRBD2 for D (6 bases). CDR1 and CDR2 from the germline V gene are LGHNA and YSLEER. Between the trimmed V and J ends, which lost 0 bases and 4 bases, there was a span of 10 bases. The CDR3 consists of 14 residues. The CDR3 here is CASSQDRGLYEQYF. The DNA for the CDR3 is TGCGCCAGCAGCCAAGATCGGGGACTTTACGAGCAGTACTTC.

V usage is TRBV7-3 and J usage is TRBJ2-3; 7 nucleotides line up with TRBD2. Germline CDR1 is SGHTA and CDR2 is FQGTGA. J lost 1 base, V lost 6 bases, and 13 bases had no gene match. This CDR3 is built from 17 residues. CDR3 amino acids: CASSLARRGWGTDTQYF. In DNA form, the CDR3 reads TGTGCCAGCAGTCTCGCCCGGCGGGGGTGGGGCACAGATACGCAGTATTTT.

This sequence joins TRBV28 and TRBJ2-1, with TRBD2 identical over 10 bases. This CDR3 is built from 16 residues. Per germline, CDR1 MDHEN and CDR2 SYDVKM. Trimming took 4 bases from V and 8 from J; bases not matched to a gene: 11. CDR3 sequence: CASSSTTSGWVDEQFF. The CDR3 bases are TGTGCCAGCAGTTCCACGACTAGCGGGTGGGTCGATGAGCAGTTCTTC.

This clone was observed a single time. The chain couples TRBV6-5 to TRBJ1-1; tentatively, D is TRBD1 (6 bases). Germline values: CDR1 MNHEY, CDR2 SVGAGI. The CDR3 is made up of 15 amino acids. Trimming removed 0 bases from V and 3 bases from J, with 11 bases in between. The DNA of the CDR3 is TGTGCCAGCAGTTACTCGAAGGGGGTGGACACTGAAGCTTTCTTT. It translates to CASSYSKGVDTEAFF.

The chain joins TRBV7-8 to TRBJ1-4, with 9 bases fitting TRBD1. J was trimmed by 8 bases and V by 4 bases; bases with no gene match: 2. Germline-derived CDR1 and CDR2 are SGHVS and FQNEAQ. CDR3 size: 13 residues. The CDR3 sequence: CASSSDRGEKLFF. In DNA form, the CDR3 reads TGTGCCAGCAGCTCAGACAGGGGGGAAAAACTGTTTTTT.

The CDR3 spells CASSRGAGAPDTQYF. The CDR3 region has the DNA TGTGCCAGCAGCCGGGGAGCGGGAGCCCCAGATACGCAGTATTTT. The J gene is TRBJ2-3, the V gene TRBV7-2, with TRBD2 matching over 8 bases. J lost 4 bases, V lost 5 bases, and 8 bases had no gene match. CDR3 length: 15 amino acids. The germline V gene has CDR1 SGHTA and CDR2 FQGNSA.

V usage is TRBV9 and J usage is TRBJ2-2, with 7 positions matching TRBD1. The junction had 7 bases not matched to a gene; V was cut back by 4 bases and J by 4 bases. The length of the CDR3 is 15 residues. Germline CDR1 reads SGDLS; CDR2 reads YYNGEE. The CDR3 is CASSPRDRSTGELFF. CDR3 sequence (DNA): TGTGCCAGCAGCCCCCGGGACAGATCCACCGGGGAGCTGTTTTTT.

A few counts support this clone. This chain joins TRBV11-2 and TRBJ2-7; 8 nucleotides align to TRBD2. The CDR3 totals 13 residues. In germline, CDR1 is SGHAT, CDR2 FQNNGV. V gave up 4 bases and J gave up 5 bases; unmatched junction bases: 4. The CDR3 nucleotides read TGTGCCAGCAGCTGGGGACTAGACCACGAGCAGTACTTC. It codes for CASSWGLDHEQYF.

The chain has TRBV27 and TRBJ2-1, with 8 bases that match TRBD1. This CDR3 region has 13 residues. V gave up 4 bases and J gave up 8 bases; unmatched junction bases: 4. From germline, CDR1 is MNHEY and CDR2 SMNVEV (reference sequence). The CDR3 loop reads CASSYRGFYEQFF. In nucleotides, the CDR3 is TGTGCCAGCAGTTACAGGGGGTTCTATGAGCAGTTCTTC.

DNA of the CDR3: TGCGCCAGCAGCCTCGGGACAGGGGATGAGACCCAGTACTTC. The encoded protein is CASSLGTGDETQYF. J is TRBJ2-5 and V is TRBV5-1; 10 nucleotides align to TRBD1. Trimming took 4 bases from V and 5 from J; bases not matched to a gene: 5. The germline V gene encodes CDR1 SGHRS and CDR2 YFSETQ. There are 14 residues in the CDR3.

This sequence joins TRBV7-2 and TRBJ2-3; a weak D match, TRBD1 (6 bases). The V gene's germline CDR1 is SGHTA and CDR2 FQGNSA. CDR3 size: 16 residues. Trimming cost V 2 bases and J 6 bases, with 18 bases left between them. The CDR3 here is CASSLSGRGGLDTQYF. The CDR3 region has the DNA TGTGCCAGCAGCTTATCAGGCAGGGGTGGGTTGGATACGCAGTATTTT.

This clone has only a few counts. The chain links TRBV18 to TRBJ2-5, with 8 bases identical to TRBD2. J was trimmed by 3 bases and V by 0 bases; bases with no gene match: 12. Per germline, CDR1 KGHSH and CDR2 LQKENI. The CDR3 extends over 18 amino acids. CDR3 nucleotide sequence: TGTGCCAGCTCACCACCTGGGAATCTAGCGGGTGCAAAAGAGACCCAGTACTTC. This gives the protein CASSPPGNLAGAKETQYF.

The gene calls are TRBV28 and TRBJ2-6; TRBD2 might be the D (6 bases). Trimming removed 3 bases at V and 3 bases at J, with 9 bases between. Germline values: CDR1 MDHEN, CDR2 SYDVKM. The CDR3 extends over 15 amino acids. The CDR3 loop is CASSFGGSGANVLTF. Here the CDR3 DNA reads TGTGCCAGCAGTTTCGGAGGGAGTGGGGCCAACGTCCTGACTTTC.

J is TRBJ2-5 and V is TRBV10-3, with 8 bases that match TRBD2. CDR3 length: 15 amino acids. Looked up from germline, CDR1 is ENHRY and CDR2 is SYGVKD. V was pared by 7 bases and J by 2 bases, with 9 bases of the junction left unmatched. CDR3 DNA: TGTGCCATCACAACGGGAGGGTCGCCTCAAGAGACCCAGTACTTC. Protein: CAITTGGSPQETQYF.

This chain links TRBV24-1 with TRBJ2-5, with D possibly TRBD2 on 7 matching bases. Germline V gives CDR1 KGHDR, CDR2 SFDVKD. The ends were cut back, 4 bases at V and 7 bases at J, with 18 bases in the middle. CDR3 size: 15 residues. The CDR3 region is CATSEGGGPHPTQYF. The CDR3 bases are TGTGCCACCAGTGAAGGGGGAGGGCCTCACCCGACCCAGTACTTC.

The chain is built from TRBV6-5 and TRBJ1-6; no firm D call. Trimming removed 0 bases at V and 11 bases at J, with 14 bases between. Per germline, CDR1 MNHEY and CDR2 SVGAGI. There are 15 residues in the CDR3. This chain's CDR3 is CASSYSIQTSAPLHF. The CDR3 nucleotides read TGTGCCAGCAGTTACTCGATTCAGACATCGGCACCCCTCCACTTT.

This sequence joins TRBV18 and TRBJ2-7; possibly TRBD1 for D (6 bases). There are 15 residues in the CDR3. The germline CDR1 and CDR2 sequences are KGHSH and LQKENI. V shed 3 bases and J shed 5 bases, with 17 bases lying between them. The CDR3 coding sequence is TGTGCCAGCTCACCCCCCGCTTTGTCAGGGGACGAGCAGTACTTC. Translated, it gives CASSPPALSGDEQYF.

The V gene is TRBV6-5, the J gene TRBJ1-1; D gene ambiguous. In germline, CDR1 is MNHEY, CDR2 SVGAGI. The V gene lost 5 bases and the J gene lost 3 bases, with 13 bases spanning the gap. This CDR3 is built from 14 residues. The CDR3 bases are TGTGCCAGCAGTCGGACTCGTGGGGACACTGAAGCTTTCTTT. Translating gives CASSRTRGDTEAFF.